The clone carrying this T cell receptor (beta chain) has more than one count but fewer than ten. What it binds is not known. These data belong to a study of OX40 agonist ivuxolimab in advanced cancers. The overall study: Head and neck, renal cell, melanoma or hepatocellular carcinoma were the cancers that dose-escalation patients had.

Only in-frame clones appear in the TCRdb table, and some are missing; sequencing was by immunoSEQ multiplex PCR. The sample comprises fewer than 75,000 clones, roughly 87% of which are singletons, and approximately 2.5% rests with the top ten. General observations from the study: CD8+ T cells were the subset that, on average, had more expanded clones than CD4+. Still undetermined is the antigen specificity of the expanded peripheral T cells. CD4+ and CD8+ blood T cells expanded clonally by week 6 at 0.1 to 3.0 mg/kg.

The V segment lost 5 bases and the J segment 0 bases; nucleotides outside the gene matches: 16. Germline CDR1 and CDR2: LGHNA and YNFKEQ. CDR3 length equals 19 residues. The sequence was obtained from an adult with an advanced solid tumor such as melanoma, head and neck, liver or kidney cancer. The chain couples TRBV4-2 to TRBJ2-4; TRBD1 matches at 7 bases. Specimen: CD4+ or CD8+ T cells sorted from blood, collected in a trial of the OX40 agonist ivuxolimab. CDR3 in DNA: TGTGCCAGCAGCGAATCCCGGTGGGACAGAGATATAGCCAAAAACATTCAGTACTTC. This encodes CASSESRWDRDIAKNIQYF.